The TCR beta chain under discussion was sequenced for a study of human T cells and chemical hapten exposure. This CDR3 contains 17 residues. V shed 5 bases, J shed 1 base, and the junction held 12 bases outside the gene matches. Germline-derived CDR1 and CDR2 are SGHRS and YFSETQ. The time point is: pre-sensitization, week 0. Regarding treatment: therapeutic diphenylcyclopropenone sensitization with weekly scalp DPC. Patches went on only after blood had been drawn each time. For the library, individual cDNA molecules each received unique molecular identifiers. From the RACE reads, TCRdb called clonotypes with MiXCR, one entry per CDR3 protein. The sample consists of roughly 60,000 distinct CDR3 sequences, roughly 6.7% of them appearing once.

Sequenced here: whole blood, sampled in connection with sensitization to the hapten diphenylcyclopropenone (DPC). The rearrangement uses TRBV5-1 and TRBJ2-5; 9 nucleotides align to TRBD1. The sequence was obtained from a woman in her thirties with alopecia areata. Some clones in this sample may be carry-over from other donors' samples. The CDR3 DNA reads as TGCGCCAGCAGGAAGGTTGACAGGGGGACACTCCAAGAGACCCAGTACTTC. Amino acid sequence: CASRKVDRGTLQETQYF. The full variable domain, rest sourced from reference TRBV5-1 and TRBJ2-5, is KAGVTQTPRYLIKTRGQQVTLSCSPISGHRSVSWYQQTPGQGLQFLFEYFSETQRNKGNFPGRFSGRQFSNSRSEMNVSTLELGDSALYLCASRKVDRGTLQETQYFGPGTRLLVL.